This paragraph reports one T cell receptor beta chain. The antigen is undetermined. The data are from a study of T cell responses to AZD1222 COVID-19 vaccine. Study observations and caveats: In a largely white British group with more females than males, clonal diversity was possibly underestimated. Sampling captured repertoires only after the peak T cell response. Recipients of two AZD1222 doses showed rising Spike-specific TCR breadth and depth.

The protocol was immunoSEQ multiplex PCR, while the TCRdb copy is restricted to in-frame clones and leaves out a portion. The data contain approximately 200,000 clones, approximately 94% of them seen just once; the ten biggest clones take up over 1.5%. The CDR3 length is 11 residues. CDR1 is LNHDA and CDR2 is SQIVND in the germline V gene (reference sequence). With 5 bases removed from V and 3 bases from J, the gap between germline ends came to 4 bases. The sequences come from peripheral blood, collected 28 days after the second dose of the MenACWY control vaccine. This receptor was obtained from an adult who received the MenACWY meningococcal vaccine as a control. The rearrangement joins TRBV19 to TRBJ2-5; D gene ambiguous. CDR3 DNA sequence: TGTGCCAGTAGTGCCAAAGAGACCCAGTACTTC. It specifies CASSAKETQYF.